The TCR beta chain described here comes from a study of chemoradiotherapy in HPV16-positive cancers. Study-wide context: Candidate HPV-specific T-cell clones and common TCR motifs came from functional assays in a couple of HPV16-positive patients.

The data were produced by immunoSEQ multiplex PCR, yet TCRdb's version contains in-frame clones alone and is incomplete. Altogether about a thousand clones are present, less than 75% being singletons, with the ten largest covering 12% to 15%. V lost 5 bases to trimming and J lost 3 bases, with 11 bases between them. CDR3 length: 14 residues. Germline assignment: CDR1 LNHDA and CDR2 SQIVND (reference sequence). The chain couples TRBV19 to TRBJ2-1, with D possibly being TRBD1 (5 bases). The sequence derives from a human donor with HPV-associated anogenital cancer. This specimen was tumor tissue, taken from a patient who underwent chemoradiotherapy. The CDR3 here is CASSLDTRYNEQFF. The CDR3 DNA sequence: TGTGCCAGTAGTTTGGACACCCGCTACAATGAGCAGTTCTTC.